Each of the 5 T cell receptor beta chains below was sequenced from the same sample in a study of T cell responses to AZD1222 COVID-19 vaccine. Assay: immunoSEQ multiplex PCR; the TCRdb copy retains only in-frame clones and omits some. The sample comprises 100,000 to 150,000 clones, around nine tenths of which are singletons, and roughly 6.9% rests with the top ten. Specimen: peripheral blood, collected 28 days after the second AZD1222 dose. All receptors derive from an adult who received the AZD1222 COVID-19 vaccine.

This rearrangement joins TRBV11-2 to TRBJ2-7; tentatively, D is TRBD2 (5 bases). The V and J ends lost 4 bases and 1 base respectively, with 8 bases between them. This CDR3 is 13 amino acids long. Germline V gene lookup returns CDR1 SGHAT and CDR2 FQNNGV. DNA of the CDR3: TGTGCCAGCAGCTACACGGGGTCCTACGAGCAGTACTTC. It yields the protein CASSYTGSYEQYF. The variable domain in full, completed from reference TRBV11-2 and TRBJ2-7, reads EAGVAQSPRYKIIEKRQSVAFWCNPISGHATLYWYQQILGQGPKLLIQFQNNGVVDDSQLPKDRFSAERLKGVDSTLKIQPAKLEDSAVYLCASSYTGSYEQYFGPGTRLTVT.

The rearrangement joins TRBV28 to TRBJ2-7, with D possibly being TRBD2 (6 bases). This CDR3 is built from 14 residues. The V gene's germline CDR1 is MDHEN and CDR2 SYDVKM. Trimming stripped 3 bases from V and 4 bases from J, with 13 bases between. Here the CDR3 reads CASSLGGVEYEQYF. The CDR3 region has the DNA TGTGCCAGCAGTTTGGGGGGAGTGGAATACGAGCAGTACTTC.

V and J are TRBV14 and TRBJ2-7; D possibly corresponds to TRBD1 (6 bases). CDR3 length equals 15 residues. The V gene's germline CDR1 is SGHDN and CDR2 FVKESK. V was shortened by 4 bases and J by 4 bases, with 17 bases between the two germline ends. The DNA for the CDR3 is TGTGCCAGCAGCCTACGACAGGTTGTTACGTACGAGCAGTACTTC. This codes for CASSLRQVVTYEQYF.

V usage is TRBV6-5 and J usage is TRBJ2-7; a weak D match, TRBD2 (8 bases). Between the trimmed V and J ends, which lost 6 bases and 1 base, there was a span of 16 bases. The CDR3 length is 15 residues. CDR1 and CDR2 from the germline V gene are MNHEY and SVGAGI. The CDR3 nucleotides read TGTGCCAGCAGCCTTCGGGAGGGGGCGTCCTACGAGCAGTACTTC. Translation: CASSLREGASYEQYF.

Turning to this clone: An end of the junction does not agree with germline; a read error may underlie this. This chain joins TRBV7-3 and TRBJ1-2; 8 bases map to TRBD1. The CDR3 length is 15 residues. The germline V gene has CDR1 SGHTA and CDR2 FQGTGA. CDR3 DNA sequence: TGTGCCAGCAGCCTAACCCCAGGGGGCGGCTATGGCTACACCTTC. Translating it yields CASSLTPGGGYGYTF.